This T cell receptor (beta chain) is from a study of blood T cells in healthy people across ages. This clonotype occurred once. V shed 5 bases and J 0 bases; nucleotides not matched to a gene: 16. The CDR3 covers 19 residues. Primed by a sample-barcoded 5' primer and a J-beta primer mix, a second PCR proceeded for about 7 to 12 cycles. Using its own MiXCR run on the 5' RACE reads, TCRdb lists one record per CDR3 protein. The table lists fewer than 900,000 distinct CDR3 sequences, around 36% of them singletons, with 10% to 15% in the top ten. V usage is TRBV12-3 or TRBV12-4 and J usage is TRBJ2-3, with 8 bases aligning to TRBD2. The source of this sequence is a man between 18 and 29 years old in good health. Sequencing was performed on blood. The CDR3 reads CASSAVISGVCASTDTQYF. The CDR3 DNA sequence: TGTGCCAGCAGTGCAGTTATTAGCGGGGTATGCGCTAGCACAGATACGCAGTATTTT.